The 30 T cell receptor beta chains below were found in one sample sequenced in a study of shared clonotypes between healthy human individuals. This table comes from immunoSEQ multiplex PCR, and its TCRdb copy is limited to in-frame clones, with some not included. The sample consists of over 2 million clones, 95% of them appearing once. Sequenced material: naive CD4+ T cells sorted from blood. Noted subset: CD45RA+ positively selected. The origin of the receptors is a man between 18 and 35 years old in good health.

The J gene is TRBJ1-3, the V gene TRBV6-1, with D unresolved. Germline CDR1 MNHNS, CDR2 SASEGT. The V end was cut by 8 bases, the J end by 0 bases, with 14 bases between. The CDR3 sequence is 15 residues long. The CDR3: CASGPGRLSGNTIYF. DNA for the CDR3: TGTGCCAGCGGCCCAGGCCGACTCTCTGGAAACACCATATATTTT.

This sequence joins TRBV4-1 and TRBJ1-2, with 8 bases that match TRBD1. Trimming cost V 0 bases and J 5 bases; bases outside gene matches: 2. The CDR3 spans 14 residues. CDR1 is MGHRA and CDR2 is YSYEKL in the germline V gene. CDR3 in amino acids: CASSQDRGRYGYTF. In DNA, the CDR3 is TGCGCCAGCAGCCAAGACAGGGGGCGATATGGCTACACCTTC.

V is TRBV4-1 and J is TRBJ1-6, with unresolved D. The CDR3 is made up of 16 amino acids. The V end lost 0 bases, the J end lost 8 bases, and 14 bases lay between the germline ends. Germline V CDR1 and CDR2: MGHRA, YSYEKL. CDR3 sequence: CASSQDERTEDSPLHF. CDR3 DNA sequence: TGCGCCAGCAGCCAAGACGAGCGGACGGAAGATTCACCCCTCCACTTT.

In its sample, this clone was seen once. The chain uses TRBV7-6 and TRBJ1-3; 10 bases are a match to TRBD1. The V gene end was trimmed by 1 base and the J gene end by 2 bases; junction bases not matched to a gene: 2. CDR1 and CDR2 from the germline V gene are SGHVS and FNYEAQ. CDR3 length: 16 amino acids. CDR3 sequence reads: CASSLGQGAAGNTIYF. The CDR3 coding sequence is TGTGCCAGCAGCTTAGGACAGGGGGCAGCTGGAAACACCATATATTTT.

Regarding this clone: Other DNA sequences in this specimen translate into the identical CDR3. The gene calls are TRBV18 and TRBJ2-1, with D perhaps matching TRBD1 (6 bases). From germline, CDR1 is KGHSH and CDR2 LQKENI. The CDR3 length is 12 residues. The V and J ends lost 3 bases and 7 bases respectively, with 7 bases between them. The CDR3 DNA sequence: TGTGCCAGCTCACCGGACAGTAATGAGCAGTTCTTC. As protein: CASSPDSNEQFF. The full variable domain, its missing parts supplied by reference TRBV18 and TRBJ2-1, is NAGVMQNPRHLVRRRGQEARLRCSPMKGHSHVYWYRQLPEEGLKFMVYLQKENIIDESGMPKERFSAEFPKEGPSILRIQQVVRGDSAAYFCASSPDSNEQFFGPGTRLTVL.

The chain couples TRBV7-6 to TRBJ2-7, with 9 nucleotides matching TRBD1. V shed 5 bases, J shed 4 bases, and the junction held 6 bases outside the gene matches. The CDR3 consists of 14 residues. The V gene's germline CDR1 is SGHVS and CDR2 FNYEAQ. The CDR3: CASSQGTGKYEQYF. The CDR3 DNA reads as TGTGCCAGCAGCCAAGGGACAGGGAAGTACGAGCAGTACTTC.

The chain recombines TRBV19 with TRBJ1-2; TRBD1 aligns across 10 bases. The CDR3 is 15 residues long. Losses at the gene ends were 3 bases for V and 8 bases for J; bases not matched to a gene: 9. Germline CDR1 is LNHDA and CDR2 is SQIVND (reference sequence). CDR3 sequence: CASSIGRQGAPGYTF. For the CDR3, the DNA is TGTGCCAGTAGTATCGGGCGACAGGGGGCGCCCGGCTACACCTTC.

With respect to this clone: A read error is possible here, since a much larger clone lies one base away. Distinct nucleotide sequences in the sample also encode this CDR3. The V call is TRBV2, the J call TRBJ2-7; no definite D call. CDR1 is SNHLY and CDR2 is FYNNEI in the germline V gene. V gave up 7 bases and J gave up 0 bases, with 7 bases separating them. The CDR3 loop spans 12 amino acids. CDR3 loop: CASTPSSYEQYF. The CDR3 DNA reads TGTGCCAGCACCCCCAGCTCCTACGAGCAGTACTTC. Combining the CDR3 with reference TRBV2 and TRBJ2-7 gives the whole variable domain EPEVTQTPSHQVTQMGQEVILRCVPISNHLYFYWYRQILGQKVEFLVSFYNNEISEKSEIFDDQFSVERPDGSNFTLKIRSTKLEDSAMYFCASTPSSYEQYFGPGTRLTVT.

This clone was seen more than once but under ten times. The chain uses TRBV6-6 and TRBJ1-6, with D hard to call. CDR3 size: 14 residues. Trimming stripped 5 bases from V and 7 bases from J, with 12 bases between. Germline values: CDR1 MNHNY, CDR2 SVGAGI (reference sequence). The CDR3 sequence is CASSPLSGNSPLHF. CDR3 bases: TGTGCCAGCAGTCCCCTCAGTGGGAATTCACCCCTCCACTTT.

The chain is built from TRBV6-9 and TRBJ2-5, with D perhaps given as TRBD1 or TRBD2 (7 bases each). Germline-derived CDR1 and CDR2 are MNHGY and SVAAGI. V lost 4 bases to trimming and J lost 5 bases, with 20 bases between them. This CDR3 contains 16 residues. The chain's CDR3 is CASSSQGGAMQETQYF. The CDR3 nucleotides are TGTGCCAGCAGTTCCCAGGGGGGGGCGATGCAGGAGACCCAGTACTTC.

The chain couples TRBV7-2 to TRBJ2-3, with TRBD2 matching over 8 bases. CDR1 is SGHTA and CDR2 is FQGNSA in the germline V gene. V was clipped by 2 bases and J by 4 bases; unmatched bases: 11. The CDR3 totals 17 residues. DNA of the CDR3: TGTGCCAGCAGCTTAATACTAGCGGTGTCTGGCGCAGATACGCAGTATTTT. Its translation: CASSLILAVSGADTQYF.

This chain uses TRBV28 with TRBJ1-3; D gene unclear. The CDR3 is 12 residues long. V was shortened by 8 bases and J by 1 base, with 6 bases between the two germline ends. Looked up from germline, CDR1 is MDHEN and CDR2 is SYDVKM. CDR3 in DNA: TGTGCCAGCGGGAGATCTGGAAACACCATATATTTT. It encodes CASGRSGNTIYF.

This clone has just one count. The chain uses TRBV30 and TRBJ1-2; the match to TRBD1 covers 7 bases. This CDR3 region has 14 residues. CDR1 and CDR2 from the germline V gene are GTSNPN and SVGIG (reference sequence). Trimming at V came to 0 bases and at J to 8 bases, leaving 9 bases not matched to a gene. The CDR3 loop is CAWSVPSDRRGYTF. The DNA for the CDR3 is TGTGCCTGGAGTGTACCTTCGGACAGGCGAGGCTACACCTTC.

This chain uses TRBV13 with TRBJ1-5, with D perhaps matching TRBD1 (6 bases). V lost 0 bases, J lost 0 bases, and 21 bases lay in between. Germline lookup yields CDR1 PRHDT and CDR2 FYEKMQ (reference sequence). The CDR3 runs to 20 residues. The CDR3 DNA reads as TGTGCCAGCAGCTTAGGCTACAGGGATCCCCTTTCATATAGCAATCAGCCCCAGCATTTT. As protein: CASSLGYRDPLSYSNQPQHF.

V is TRBV2 and J is TRBJ2-3, with D perhaps TRBD2 (5 bases). With 1 base removed from V and 9 bases from J, the gap between germline ends came to 5 bases. Germline CDR1 and CDR2: SNHLY and FYNNEI. The CDR3 extends over 11 amino acids. CDR3 sequence reads: CASSEGETQYF. In DNA form, the CDR3 reads TGTGCCAGCAGTGAAGGGGAGACGCAGTATTTT.

The rearrangement links TRBV11-2 to TRBJ1-2; 7 bases are a match to TRBD1. Germline V gene lookup returns CDR1 SGHAT and CDR2 FQNNGV. This CDR3 region has 16 residues. Unmatched junction bases numbered 8, after V lost 1 base and J lost 3 bases. CDR3 nucleotide sequence: TGTGCCAGCAGCTTAGGAGGTTCAGGGGGGCACTATGGCTACACCTTC. Amino acid sequence: CASSLGGSGGHYGYTF.

This chain connects TRBV9 to TRBJ2-1; D may be TRBD1 or TRBD2 (5 bases each). The ends were cut back, 2 bases at V and 3 bases at J, with 15 bases in the middle. CDR3 length equals 16 residues. Germline V CDR1 and CDR2: SGDLS, YYNGEE. The CDR3 loop is CASSVGSRDGYNEQFF. The CDR3 DNA sequence: TGTGCCAGCAGCGTGGGAAGCCGGGACGGCTACAATGAGCAGTTCTTC. Supplemented by reference TRBV9 and TRBJ2-1, the full variable domain reads DSGVTQTPKHLITATGQRVTLRCSPRSGDLSVYWYQQSLDQGLQFLIQYYNGEERAKGNILERFSAQQFPDLHSELNLSSLELGDSALYFCASSVGSRDGYNEQFFGPGTRLTVL.

This chain uses TRBV18 with TRBJ1-4; a possible D gene is TRBD1 (5 bases). The CDR3 contains 15 residues. V dropped 5 bases and J dropped 3 bases, with 13 bases sitting between them. The germline gives CDR1 KGHSH, CDR2 LQKENI. The chain's CDR3 is CASSAAGRANEKLFF. In nucleotides, the CDR3 is TGTGCCAGCTCAGCCGCAGGGCGGGCTAATGAAAAACTGTTTTTT.

This chain joins TRBV7-9 and TRBJ2-2, with 14 positions matching TRBD2. Germline V CDR1 and CDR2: SEHNR, FQNEAQ (reference sequence). This CDR3 contains 18 residues. The trim removed 4 bases at V and 2 bases at J, leaving 6 bases unmatched. DNA of the CDR3: TGTGCCAGCAGCTCTGGGACTAGCGGGGGACTTAACACCGGGGAGCTGTTTTTT. Translated: CASSSGTSGGLNTGELFF. The complete variable domain, with remaining parts taken from reference TRBV7-9 and TRBJ2-2, reads DTGVSQNPRHKITKRGQNVTFRCDPISEHNRLYWYRQTLGQGPEFLTYFQNEAQLEKSRLLSDRFSAERPKGSFSTLEIQRTEQGDSAMYLCASSSGTSGGLNTGELFFGEGSRLTVL.

The rearrangement joins TRBV30 to TRBJ2-1; D unresolved. Germline-derived CDR1 and CDR2 are GTSNPN and SVGIG (reference sequence). The length of the CDR3 is 10 residues. V was cut by 1 base and J by 7 bases, with 2 bases left in between. CDR3 region: CAWSENEQFF. In nucleotides, the CDR3 is TGTGCCTGGAGTGAAAATGAGCAGTTCTTC.

A single count supports this clone. This chain links TRBV7-3 with TRBJ2-1, with D perhaps TRBD1 (6 bases). The V and J ends lost 3 bases and 9 bases respectively, with 18 bases between them. The CDR3 extends over 15 amino acids. The germline gives CDR1 SGHTA, CDR2 FQGTGA. As DNA, the CDR3 is TGTGCCAGCAGCTTCAATACAGGGTTGTGGGGTGAGCAGTTCTTC. It codes for CASSFNTGLWGEQFF.

This sequence joins TRBV6-6 and TRBJ1-1; D not certain. This CDR3 is built from 14 residues. CDR1 and CDR2 (germline): MNHNY, SVGAGI (reference sequence). The germline V and J ends were trimmed by 2 bases and 1 base, with 8 bases remaining between them. The CDR3 reads CASSYRQRNTEAFF. CDR3 bases: TGTGCCAGCAGTTACCGTCAGAGGAACACTGAAGCTTTCTTT.

The rearrangement uses TRBV10-3 and TRBJ2-3, with 8 nucleotides matching TRBD2. The CDR3 runs to 15 residues. The junction had 17 bases not matched to a gene; V was cut back by 3 bases and J by 15 bases. Germline V gene sequence: CDR1 ENHRY, CDR2 SYGVKD. As DNA, the CDR3 is TGTGCCATCAGTGATCTAAGGCTCGGGGGGGAGGGCCGATATTTT. It codes for CAISDLRLGGEGRYF.

This chain connects TRBV5-1 to TRBJ2-7, with TRBD1 identical over 9 bases. The CDR3 spans 17 residues. Germline values: CDR1 SGHRS, CDR2 YFSETQ. J was trimmed by 3 bases and V by 1 base; bases with no gene match: 11. CDR3: CASSLSISGQGVYEQYF. The CDR3 DNA sequence: TGCGCCAGCAGCTTGTCGATATCGGGACAGGGAGTCTACGAGCAGTACTTC.

The chain has TRBV19 and TRBJ1-2; D gene unclear. CDR3 length: 12 amino acids. V was pared by 8 bases and J by 3 bases, with 10 bases between. Germline V gives CDR1 LNHDA, CDR2 SQIVND (reference sequence). CDR3 nucleotides: TGTGCCAGTCAGACAAAGGACTATGGCTACACCTTC. Its translation: CASQTKDYGYTF.

The chain uses TRBV13 and TRBJ2-6; unclear D gene. CDR3 length equals 15 residues. The germline V gene encodes CDR1 PRHDT and CDR2 FYEKMQ (reference sequence). V was trimmed by 5 bases and J by 0 bases, leaving 8 bases between them. The CDR3: CASSLTVSGANVLTF. DNA of the CDR3: TGTGCCAGCAGCCTTACTGTCTCTGGGGCCAACGTCCTGACTTTC.

This clone was detected once. V is TRBV6-5 and J is TRBJ2-1, with TRBD2 identical over 11 bases. There are 16 residues in the CDR3. Germline V gene sequence: CDR1 MNHEY, CDR2 SVGAGI. The V and J ends lost 4 bases and 12 bases, in that order; junction bases with no gene match: 14. For the CDR3, the DNA is TGTGCCAGCAGTTCCCTAGCGGGAGGATTGGGTAGAGGGCAGTTCTTC. This translates into CASSSLAGGLGRGQFF.

CDR3 nucleotides: TGTGCTAGTGCCTCTGGTAGCAATCAGCCCCAGCATTTT. Protein product: CASASGSNQPQHF. The chain carries TRBV12-5 and TRBJ1-5; unclear D gene. The CDR3 spans 13 residues. Germline V gives CDR1 LGHNT, CDR2 FRNRAP. The ends were cut back, 7 bases at V and 0 bases at J, with 7 bases in the middle.

This chain links TRBV5-4 with TRBJ1-3; tentatively, D is TRBD1 (5 bases). Germline V CDR1 and CDR2: SGHNT, YYREEE (reference sequence). Between the trimmed V and J ends, which lost 3 bases and 2 bases, there was a span of 15 bases. CDR3 length equals 16 residues. CDR3 nucleotide sequence: TGTGCCAGCAGCTCGCGGGGGACGGGCACTGGAAACACCATATATTTT. It is translated as CASSSRGTGTGNTIYF.

The V and J genes are TRBV6-5 and TRBJ1-2, with 7 bases fitting TRBD1. Germline V gene sequence: CDR1 MNHEY, CDR2 SVGAGI. The CDR3 consists of 14 residues. Trimming took 7 bases from V and 5 from J; bases not matched to a gene: 10. CDR3 bases: TGTGCCAGCACCAGAGGAGGGACAGAATATGGCTACACCTTC. As protein: CASTRGGTEYGYTF.